The rows below give T cell receptor beta chains drawn from one sample of a study of response to subunit inactivated influenza vaccine. TCRdb re-derived calls from the RT-PCR reads in MiXCR, one entry per CDR3 protein. This sample carries approximately 520,000 distinct CDR3 sequences, 15% to 20% of them seen once, and the ten largest clones take around 3%. The sample was CD4+ T cells sorted from PBMCs, taken less than 30 months after vaccination. The source of these receptors is a man aged 45 to 75 who received an inactivated influenza vaccine. CDR3s include the opening cysteine and the closing phenylalanine or tryptophan. Fields, in order: J gene, D gene, clone size, V gene, CDR3 protein, CDR3 DNA. D genes are given only for firm matches. Only some rows state a clone size, as once, few, many or a class for expanded clones.

TRBJ2-3	-	few	TRBV2	CASRPQHTDTQYF	TGTGCCAGCAGACCACAGCACACAGATACGCAGTATTTT
TRBJ2-7	-	few	TRBV4-3	CASSQDSFYEQYF	TGCGCCAGCAGCCAGGACAGTTTCTACGAGCAGTACTTC
TRBJ1-4	-	-	TRBV15	CATSRDYPGQFGEKLFF	TGTGCCACCAGCAGAGATTACCCTGGGCAATTCGGTGAAAAACTGTTTTTT
TRBJ2-1	-	many	TRBV12-3/TRBV12-4	CASSSGNEQFF	TGTGCCAGCAGTTCGGGGAATGAGCAGTTCTTC
TRBJ1-3	TRBD1	few	TRBV4-1	CASSQGQGTNTIYF	TGCGCCAGCAGCCAAGGACAGGGTACAAACACCATATATTTT
TRBJ2-7	TRBD2	many	TRBV4-3	CASSQEFLPSGKSGEQYF	TGCGCCAGCAGCCAAGAGTTTCTTCCTAGCGGGAAATCGGGGGAGCAGTACTTC
TRBJ1-2	TRBD1	few	TRBV4-2	CASSQAQGDYGYTF	TGTGCCAGCAGCCAGGCACAGGGGGACTATGGCTACACCTTC
TRBJ2-3	-	few	TRBV9	CASSPTLWAFTDTQYF	TGTGCCAGCAGCCCAACCTTGTGGGCGTTCACAGATACGCAGTATTTT
TRBJ2-3	TRBD2	few	TRBV27	CASRYKAGASPDTQYF	TGTGCCAGCAGATATAAAGCGGGGGCCTCCCCAGATACGCAGTATTTT
TRBJ2-5	-	few	TRBV10-3	CAISGTSQETQYF	TGTGCCATCAGCGGCACCTCTCAAGAGACCCAGTACTTC
TRBJ2-2	-	-	TRBV9	CASSPAPTGELFF	TGTGCCAGCAGCCCCGCCCCGACCGGGGAGCTGTTTTTT
TRBJ1-1	-	many	TRBV12-3/TRBV12-4	CASSFTLRSTEAFF	TGTGCCAGCAGTTTTACTCTTAGGTCCACTGAAGCTTTCTTT
TRBJ2-1	-	-	TRBV11-2	CASSLFQGRINNEQFF	TGTGCCAGCAGCTTATTTCAGGGACGAATAAATAATGAGCAGTTCTTC
TRBJ2-7	-	-	TRBV10-1	CASSESGGYEQYF	TGCGCCAGCAGTGAGTCAGGGGGCTACGAGCAGTACTTC
TRBJ2-7	TRBD2	once	TRBV7-2	CGSSLAGTSVYEQYF	TGTGGCAGCAGCTTAGCAGGGACTAGCGTCTACGAGCAGTACTTC
TRBJ1-2	TRBD1	many	TRBV5-6	CASSGQGRANYGYTF	TGTGCCAGCAGCGGACAGGGGCGAGCTAACTATGGCTACACCTTC
TRBJ2-5	-	-	TRBV5-6	CASSFRQGYETQYF	TGTGCCAGCAGCTTTCGGCAGGGGTACGAGACCCAGTACTTC
TRBJ2-3	TRBD2	few	TRBV3-1	CASSQDDSGGTDTQYF	TGTGCCAGCAGCCAAGATGATAGCGGGGGGACAGATACGCAGTATTTT
TRBJ2-5	-	-	TRBV6-1	CASSDRARETQYF	TGTGCCAGCAGTGACAGGGCCCGGGAGACCCAGTACTTC
TRBJ1-4	-	-	TRBV20-1	CSATKTEKLFF	TGCAGTGCTACTAAAACAGAAAAACTGTTTTTT
TRBJ2-5	TRBD2	few	TRBV29-1	CSVVKGRGETQYF	TGCAGCGTTGTGAAAGGGAGGGGAGAGACCCAGTACTTC
TRBJ2-1	-	-	TRBV6-1	CASSLRGSPQQFF	TGTGCCAGCAGCCTTCGAGGGTCGCCCCAGCAGTTCTTC
TRBJ2-1	TRBD1	-	TRBV20-1	CSASRRTGRANEQFF	TGCAGTGCTAGCCGGCGGACAGGCCGTGCGAATGAGCAGTTCTTC
TRBJ1-3	-	-	TRBV12-3/TRBV12-4	CASSFRDAVDTIYF	TGTGCCAGCAGTTTCAGGGACGCGGTGGACACCATATATTTT
TRBJ2-4	-	-	TRBV20-1	CSALTQTSGIQYF	TGCAGTGCTCTTACCCAAACCTCGGGCATTCAGTACTTC
TRBJ2-3	-	few	TRBV20-1	CSATPKRGYTDTQYF	TGCAGTGCTACTCCGAAACGTGGATACACAGATACGCAGTATTTT
TRBJ2-5	-	few	TRBV29-1	CSVARQNIQETQYF	TGCAGCGTTGCCCGCCAGAACATTCAAGAGACCCAGTACTTC
TRBJ2-3	-	-	TRBV3-1	CASSLSEGGDTQYF	TGTGCCAGCAGCCTCTCGGAGGGCGGAGATACGCAGTATTTT
TRBJ2-1	TRBD2	few	TRBV18	CASSPPPSGGSRDEQFF	TGTGCCAGCTCACCACCGCCTAGCGGGGGCTCACGGGATGAGCAGTTCTTC
TRBJ1-5	-	-	TRBV12-3/TRBV12-4	CASSSSGTKNQPQHF	TGTGCCAGCAGTTCCTCCGGGACAAAGAATCAGCCCCAGCATTTT
TRBJ2-7	-	-	TRBV11-2	CASSSHMSGRGEQYF	TGTGCCAGCAGCTCCCACATGAGTGGACGAGGCGAGCAGTACTTC
TRBJ2-7	-	-	TRBV20-1	CSAPTLGSYEQYF	TGCAGTGCTCCGACTCTTGGCTCCTACGAGCAGTACTTC
TRBJ1-1	-	-	TRBV10-2	CANPSGHSRTEAFF	TGCGCCAACCCGTCGGGGCACAGCCGCACTGAAGCTTTCTTT
TRBJ1-5	-	many	TRBV12-3/TRBV12-4	CASRIRRNQPQHF	TGTGCCAGCAGAATACGGCGCAATCAGCCCCAGCATTTT
TRBJ2-2	-	many	TRBV5-8	CASSLAQNTGELFF	TGTGCCAGCAGCTTGGCCCAGAACACCGGGGAGCTGTTTTTT
TRBJ2-2	-	few	TRBV7-2	CASSESQGTGELFF	TGTGCCAGCAGCGAGTCCCAGGGGACCGGGGAGCTGTTTTTT
TRBJ2-1	-	-	TRBV20-1	CSARAASNEQFF	TGCAGTGCTAGAGCAGCGAGTAATGAGCAGTTCTTC
TRBJ2-1	TRBD1	many	TRBV5-1	CASSLGGGSYNEQFF	TGTGCCAGCAGTTTAGGGGGCGGGTCCTACAATGAGCAGTTCTTC
TRBJ2-7	TRBD2	few	TRBV6-1	CASSPRLADYYEQYF	TGTGCCAGCAGTCCGCGACTAGCGGATTACTACGAGCAGTACTTC
TRBJ2-7	-	-	TRBV3-1	CASSRPGQPSGQYF	TGTGCCAGCAGCCGTCCCGGACAGCCCAGTGGGCAGTACTTC
TRBJ1-4	-	few	TRBV20-1	CSARNPFNEKLFF	TGCAGTGCTAGAAATCCTTTTAATGAAAAACTGTTTTTT
TRBJ2-5	-	few	TRBV20-1	CSAKGYGLQETQYF	TGCAGTGCTAAGGGATACGGTCTCCAAGAGACCCAGTACTTC
TRBJ2-3	-	few	TRBV20-1	CSARRLPPSTDTQYF	TGCAGTGCTAGGCGACTACCTCCTAGCACAGATACGCAGTATTTT
TRBJ1-5	-	-	TRBV30	CAWSAADWWQNQPQHF	TGTGCCTGGAGTGCTGCCGATTGGTGGCAAAATCAGCCCCAGCATTTT
TRBJ2-7	-	-	TRBV4-2	CASSQEFGQGTKQYF	TGTGCCAGCAGCCAAGAGTTTGGCCAGGGCACCAAGCAGTACTTC
TRBJ1-2	-	-	TRBV29-1	CSVVAGRDYTF	TGCAGCGTTGTGGCAGGGAGGGACTACACCTTC
TRBJ2-1	TRBD2	many	TRBV29-1	CSVGGIVASGFDEQFF	TGCAGCGTTGGGGGTATTGTGGCTAGCGGGTTCGATGAGCAGTTCTTC
TRBJ2-2	TRBD2	-	TRBV2	CASRRLGGAGELFF	TGTGCCAGCAGGCGCCTTGGGGGGGCCGGGGAGCTGTTTTTT